This T cell receptor beta chain was sequenced for a study of shared clonotypes between healthy human individuals. General study points: Sequencing depth was predicted to influence how clonotypes are shared among donors. Represented diversity (both genetic and exposure-history) was limited by the small number of donors.

The study enrolled healthy HIV-negative adults without recent acute infections or vaccinations as donors. On this clone: The antigen is unknown.

In germline, CDR1 is ENHRY, CDR2 SYGVKD. Deletions cut 3 bases from V and 7 bases from J, with 15 bases between. The CDR3 is 15 amino acids. Deep-level assay runs were performed. Sequencing was performed with immunoSEQ multiplex PCR; in TCRdb, only in-frame clones are kept and a portion is missing. The sample holds over 400,000 clones, about 84% seen once. The receptor's source is a woman between 40 and 50 years old in good health. Some clones in this sample may be carry-over from other donors' samples. The sample comprised PBMCs. The V and J genes are TRBV10-3 and TRBJ1-4, with D possibly matching TRBD1 (5 bases). The CDR3 DNA sequence: TGTGCCATCAGTGATAGAAGGGAGAGGGGTGAAAAACTGTTTTTT. Its translation is CAISDRRERGEKLFF.